This TCR beta chain was obtained from a study of blood T cell repertoires in COVID-19 (dated by TCRdb to 2019 to 2021). Regarding the complete study: Samples covering the acute and convalescent phases of COVID-19 were provided by collaborators in the United States, Italy and Spain. The material from the prospective study consisted of cDNA or gDNA derived from T cells, B-cell-depleted T cells, or PBMCs. Deeply sampled blood TCRbeta repertoires from subjects exposed to, actively infected with, or recovered from COVID-19 were included in the dataset. The repertoires were released in a freely available public database intended as a resource for research on the immune response to SARS-CoV-2. Samples were obtained from the ongoing ImmuneRACE study (first 160 participants) and from 1,200 or so subjects provided by 6 global collaborators. Sample metadata almost always included a de-identified subject ID, COVID-19 status, age in years and sex. Where available, HLA class I and class II types were obtained from metadata supplied by the sample provider rather than from assay-based typing.

A note on this clone: It lacks a known antigen. Per-base quality was not reported, and no clone a single base away is much larger than it.

TCRbeta CDR3 regions were amplified from genomic DNA by means of the immunoSEQ Assay, a bias-controlled multiplex PCR. The original methods were these. The number of nucleated cells in each sample was estimated by amplification of reference gene primers within the assay. To quantify the absolute abundance of each unique TCRbeta CDR3 rearrangement, sequence reads were collapsed and filtered. For each sample, productive Simpson clonality was calculated as the square root of Simpson's diversity index across productive rearrangements. TCRdb took this table from immuneACCESS and kept in-frame rearrangements with V and J called. Such tables lack part of the clones; where checked against another copy, unresolved V genes explain under half of the gap, and the rest is unexplained. The DNA was the basis for D and trimming; V, J and clone size are from that table. The sample includes 250,000 to 300,000 clones, with nearly 90% observed a single time. Together, the top ten hold 3.5% to 5.5% of the sample.

Summary of the overall study and its limitations: The quantity of clinical and demographic metadata differed by source and by participant and was supplied without curation.

Samples from volunteer blood donors who had recovered from COVID-19 were contributed by a second Seattle source. Each collaborating institution followed its own protocols to collect whole blood in K2EDTA tubes. For TCRbeta analysis, collaborators shipped samples as frozen whole blood, isolated PBMCs, or DNA extracted from either of those sample types. The trim is 5 bases for V and 2 bases for J, with a gap of 10 bases between the germline ends. CDR1 and CDR2 are drawn from the germline V gene: ENHRY, SYGVKD. The CDR3 starts with the cysteine, ends with the phenylalanine, and has 13 residues. The retained sequence is limited to the CDR3, 39 bases, with the frame set at the first base.

This chain joins TRBV10-3 to TRBJ2-7; the D gene lacks a confident call. This clonotype originated in a woman in her thirties or forties who had recovered from COVID-19. The sequencing sample was made of peripheral blood. The DNA sequence is as follows: TGTGCCATCAGTCCCGGTGAGACCTACGAGCAGTACTTC. Its coded protein is CAISPGETYEQYF.